The next 25 T cell receptor beta chains were all read from a single sample in a study of response to subunit inactivated influenza vaccine. TCRdb reprocessed the RT-PCR reads via MiXCR and lists one record per CDR3 protein. The sample holds roughly 190,000 distinct CDR3 sequences, around 12% seen once. This sample also belongs to another study, concerning T cells expressing NK-cell markers. That paper adds: Beta-chain TCR cDNA was generated via 5'RACE template switching with UMIs.

The specimen comprised CD8+ T cells sorted from PBMCs, sampled 11 to 12 days after vaccination. The receptor source for this set is a man aged 50 to 59 who received an inactivated influenza vaccine.

This clonotype was found many times. The chain is built from TRBV20-1 and TRBJ2-7; D is undetermined. Trimming pared 6 bases from V and 2 bases from J, leaving 14 bases between. The CDR3 runs to 13 residues. CDR1 is DFQATT and CDR2 is SNEGSKA in the germline V gene (reference sequence). The CDR3 reads CSALGRETYEQYF. The CDR3 DNA reads TGCAGTGCCCTCGGACGAGAAACCTACGAGCAGTACTTC.

This clonotype was seen at least ten times. The chain has TRBV11-2 and TRBJ2-1; 8 nucleotides align to TRBD2. The V gene's germline CDR1 is SGHAT and CDR2 FQNNGV. J was trimmed by 2 bases and V by 1 base; bases with no gene match: 1. This CDR3 is 15 amino acids long. The CDR3 nucleotides read TGTGCCAGCAGCTTAGTAGCGGGGCCCTACAATGAGCAGTTCTTC. It yields the protein CASSLVAGPYNEQFF.

This clonotype came up a few times. The chain links TRBV20-1 to TRBJ2-1, with TRBD2 identical over 12 bases. V lost 3 bases, J lost 9 bases, and 12 bases stayed unmatched. CDR3 size: 16 residues. Germline V lookup: CDR1 DFQATT, CDR2 SNEGSKA (reference sequence). DNA for the CDR3: TGCAGTGCTAGGGGCCCCCTAGCGGGGGGGCTATCTGAGCAGTTCTTC. Translating it yields CSARGPLAGGLSEQFF.

This clonotype occurred many times. This chain joins TRBV4-3 and TRBJ2-2; D ambiguous. This CDR3 region has 16 residues. The germline V gene has CDR1 LGHNA and CDR2 YSLEER. Deletions cut 0 bases from V and 4 bases from J, with 12 bases between. The CDR3 loop is CASSQEGRSTTGELFF. CDR3 sequence (DNA): TGCGCCAGCAGCCAAGAAGGCAGGAGTACCACCGGGGAGCTGTTTTTT.

The genes are TRBV9 and TRBJ2-7, with 8 bases that match TRBD2. This CDR3 spans 14 amino acids. The V gene's germline CDR1 is SGDLS and CDR2 YYNGEE. The trim removed 4 bases at V and 2 bases at J, leaving 5 bases unmatched. The CDR3 is CASSPSGGPYEQYF. The CDR3 nucleotides are TGTGCCAGCAGCCCCAGCGGGGGACCCTACGAGCAGTACTTC.

This clonotype was seen at least ten times. This rearrangement joins TRBV20-1 to TRBJ2-6, with 10 bases fitting TRBD1. Trimming took 6 bases from V and 0 from J; bases not matched to a gene: 8. This CDR3 spans 17 amino acids. CDR1 DFQATT and CDR2 SNEGSKA come from the germline V gene (reference sequence). CDR3 DNA sequence: TGCAGTGCCACAGCCGGGACAGGGGCCTCTGGGGCCAACGTCCTGACTTTC. This sequence encodes CSATAGTGASGANVLTF.

This chain connects TRBV7-9 to TRBJ2-7; D is perhaps TRBD2 (5 bases). CDR3 length: 14 amino acids. V was shortened by 5 bases and J by 0 bases, with 11 bases between the two germline ends. Germline values: CDR1 SEHNR, CDR2 FQNEAQ (reference sequence). In DNA, the CDR3 is TGTGCCAGCAGCCGGCCTAGCAGCTCCTACGAGCAGTACTTC. It translates to CASSRPSSSYEQYF.

This clonotype has more than one count but fewer than ten. CDR3 sequence reads: CSAIQAENSYNEQFF. CDR3 bases: TGCAGTGCTATTCAGGCGGAGAACTCCTACAATGAGCAGTTCTTC. This chain joins TRBV20-1 and TRBJ2-1; D unclear. This CDR3 spans 15 amino acids. Per germline, CDR1 DFQATT and CDR2 SNEGSKA (reference sequence). V shed 4 bases and J shed 0 bases, with 13 bases lying between them.

This clonotype was counted ten times or more. The V gene is TRBV6-1, the J gene TRBJ1-5, with D tentatively TRBD1 (5 bases). The CDR3 has 14 residues. The V end was cut by 8 bases, the J end by 0 bases, with 11 bases between. Germline-derived CDR1 and CDR2 are MNHNS and SASEGT. The CDR3 loop is CASQNRGSNQPQHF. CDR3 sequence (DNA): TGTGCCAGCCAAAATAGGGGTAGCAATCAGCCCCAGCATTTT.

This clonotype was counted a few times. The chain employs TRBV2 and TRBJ2-3, with D hard to call. Germline V gene sequence: CDR1 SNHLY, CDR2 FYNNEI. The CDR3 has 12 residues. Trimming took 1 base from V and 9 from J, leaving 8 bases between them. As DNA, the CDR3 is TGTGCCAGCAGTGAAGTGGAGCCGACGCAGTATTTT. Translating it yields CASSEVEPTQYF.

Only a few counts were recorded for this clonotype. The CDR3 is CSVRGTRWDYTF. The CDR3 DNA sequence: TGCAGCGTCCGCGGGACCCGGTGGGACTACACCTTC. The chain combines TRBV29-1 with TRBJ1-2, with D perhaps TRBD1 (5 bases). Trimming took off 6 bases at V and 10 bases at J, with 18 bases between the two ends. The CDR3 spans 12 residues. Germline CDR1 reads SQVTM; CDR2 reads ANQGSEA.

DNA for the CDR3: TGTGCCAGCAGTGAGTACCGACAGGCTGACGAGCAGTACTTC. As protein: CASSEYRQADEQYF. This chain links TRBV25-1 with TRBJ2-7, with D maybe TRBD1 (6 bases). Trimming took 3 bases from V and 5 from J, leaving 14 bases between them. The CDR3 spans 14 residues. Germline values: CDR1 MGHDK, CDR2 SYGVNS.

This clonotype was seen only a few times. J is TRBJ2-7 and V is TRBV7-2, with a weak D call TRBD1 (5 bases). CDR1 is SGHTA and CDR2 is FQGNSA in the germline V gene. V lost 6 bases, J lost 5 bases, and 17 bases lay in between. The CDR3 consists of 14 residues. CDR3 sequence: CASRKGLKYDEQYF. For the CDR3, the DNA is TGTGCCAGCAGAAAGGGGCTAAAGTACGACGAGCAGTACTTC.

This chain joins TRBV2 and TRBJ1-1, with no clear D. Deletions cut 2 bases from V and 11 bases from J, with 12 bases between. The CDR3 spans 12 residues. CDR1 and CDR2 (germline): SNHLY, FYNNEI. For the CDR3, the DNA is TGTGCCAGCAGTGAATTTCGGCATCAGGCTTTCTTT. This codes for CASSEFRHQAFF. The variable domain in full, completed from reference TRBV2 and TRBJ1-1, reads EPEVTQTPSHQVTQMGQEVILRCVPISNHLYFYWYRQILGQKVEFLVSFYNNEISEKSEIFDDQFSVERPDGSNFTLKIRSTKLEDSAMYFCASSEFRHQAFFGQGTRLTVV.

This clonotype was seen a handful of times. The CDR3 is CASSYSRDINYGYTF. DNA of the CDR3: TGTGCCAGCAGTTACTCCAGGGACATCAACTATGGCTACACCTTC. V usage is TRBV6-5 and J usage is TRBJ1-2; a weak D match, TRBD1 (6 bases). CDR1 is MNHEY, CDR2 SVGAGI, per germline. Trimming removed 0 bases from V and 2 bases from J, with 10 bases in between. This CDR3 is 15 amino acids long.

This clonotype has more than one count but fewer than ten. The chain is built from TRBV20-1 and TRBJ2-7; 7 nucleotides agree with TRBD1. Germline V CDR1 and CDR2: DFQATT, SNEGSKA (reference sequence). Unmatched junction bases numbered 11, after V lost 6 bases and J lost 3 bases. The CDR3 is 14 residues long. This chain's CDR3 is CSAHPGTDLYEQYF. The CDR3 region has the DNA TGCAGTGCACATCCCGGGACAGACCTCTACGAGCAGTACTTC.

Regarding this clonotype: A much larger clone lies one base from this, so it may be a read error. The chain couples TRBV6-2 or TRBV6-3 to TRBJ2-7; maybe TRBD1 (5 bases). The V end was cut by 2 bases, the J end by 7 bases, with 15 bases between. CDR3 length: 14 residues. Germline V gene data show CDR1 as MNHEY and CDR2 as SVGEGT. The CDR3 DNA is TGTGCCAGCAGTTACGGGCCAGGGATTCAAGAGCAGTACTTC. Translating it yields CASSYGPGIQEQYF.

This chain connects TRBV6-2 or TRBV6-3 to TRBJ2-5, with a possible D match to TRBD1 (6 bases). Germline CDR1 and CDR2: MNHEY and SVGEGT. Deletions cut 6 bases from V and 3 bases from J, with 17 bases between. This CDR3 has 15 residues. CDR3 sequence: CASSQTRGMKETQYF. The CDR3 DNA is TGTGCCAGCAGCCAGACCAGGGGAATGAAAGAGACCCAGTACTTC.

This clonotype was counted ten times or more. The rearrangement joins TRBV5-5 to TRBJ2-7; either TRBD1 or TRBD2 may fit D (5 bases each). V was cut by 3 bases and J by 2 bases, with 12 bases left in between. The germline gives CDR1 SGHKS, CDR2 YYEKEE (reference sequence). CDR3 length: 14 residues. The CDR3 nucleotides read TGTGCCAGCAGCTCGGGGCCAGATACCTACGAGCAGTACTTC. The encoded protein is CASSSGPDTYEQYF.

The chain employs TRBV4-1 and TRBJ2-3; a possible D gene is TRBD2 (6 bases). The CDR3 loop spans 16 amino acids. The V end lost 0 bases, the J end lost 4 bases, and 14 bases lay between the germline ends. Germline V gene data show CDR1 as MGHRA and CDR2 as YSYEKL. The CDR3 region is CASSQDWGRRSDTQYF. As DNA, the CDR3 is TGCGCCAGCAGCCAAGATTGGGGGAGGAGGTCAGATACGCAGTATTTT.

This clonotype was observed a handful of times. This rearrangement joins TRBV7-8 to TRBJ1-1, with 10 bases fitting TRBD1. The CDR3 has 15 residues. The germline CDR1 and CDR2 sequences are SGHVS and FQNEAQ. After removal of 5 bases from V and 11 bases from J, the junction contained 14 bases not matched to a gene. The CDR3 here is CASSRPPGQGYYAFF. CDR3 DNA: TGTGCCAGCAGCCGACCTCCGGGACAGGGGTATTATGCTTTCTTT. Together with reference TRBV7-8 and TRBJ1-1, the CDR3 gives the full variable domain: GAGVSQSPRYKVAKRGQDVALRCDPISGHVSLFWYQQALGQGPEFLTYFQNEAQLDKSGLPSDRFFAERPEGSVSTLKIQRTQQEDSAVYLCASSRPPGQGYYAFFGQGTRLTVV.

The rearrangement uses TRBV7-2 and TRBJ2-7; D remains ambiguous. V was pared by 5 bases and J by 7 bases, with 9 bases between. This CDR3 comprises 11 residues. Germline V lookup: CDR1 SGHTA, CDR2 FQGNSA. CDR3 nucleotides: TGTGCCAGCAGCCAACAAGGAGAGCAGTACTTC. Translated, it gives CASSQQGEQYF.

The V call is TRBV6-2 or TRBV6-3, the J call TRBJ2-6; no reliable D call. There are 15 residues in the CDR3. Germline V gene sequence: CDR1 MNHEY, CDR2 SVGEGT. The ends were cut back, 4 bases at V and 4 bases at J, with 11 bases in the middle. The CDR3 DNA sequence: TGTGCCAGCAGTTCCTGGACGGAGGGGGCCAACGTCCTGACTTTC. This codes for CASSSWTEGANVLTF.

A few counts support this clonotype. This chain links TRBV20-1 with TRBJ1-1, with 8 bases matching TRBD1. This CDR3 spans 13 amino acids. Per the germline V gene, CDR1 is DFQATT and CDR2 is SNEGSKA (reference sequence). Trimming took 6 bases from V and 4 from J; bases not matched to a gene: 7. The CDR3 sequence: CSAVHRGSTEAFF. CDR3 in DNA: TGCAGTGCAGTACACAGGGGGAGCACTGAAGCTTTCTTT.

This clonotype was counted only a few times. CDR3 sequence (DNA): TGTGCCAGCAGCTCCCGTATCGGGACAGGGGGCGCGGATGACTATGGCTACACCTTC. Amino acids: CASSSRIGTGGADDYGYTF. The gene calls are TRBV6-1 and TRBJ1-2; TRBD1 aligns across 12 bases. CDR3 size: 19 residues. CDR1 is MNHNS and CDR2 is SASEGT in the germline V gene. V dropped 6 bases and J dropped 3; count of bases not matched to a gene: 17.